A single sample is the source of the 28 T cell receptor beta chains below, sequenced in a study of T cell responses to AZD1222 COVID-19 vaccine. Only in-frame clones appear in the TCRdb table, and some are missing; sequencing was by immunoSEQ multiplex PCR. Altogether 120,000 or so clones are present, about 90% being singletons, with the ten largest covering roughly 5%. The material was peripheral blood, obtained on day 0 of AZD1222 vaccination. Receptor source: an adult in good health.

The chain employs TRBV29-1 and TRBJ1-2; D is unresolved. Germline V lookup: CDR1 SQVTM, CDR2 ANQGSEA. The CDR3 length is 12 residues. Trimming stripped 3 bases from V and 8 bases from J, with 13 bases between. This CDR3 reads CSVDTRSGGYTF. DNA for the CDR3: TGCAGCGTTGATACCCGATCGGGGGGCTACACCTTC. Using reference TRBV29-1 and TRBJ1-2 for the parts outside the CDR3, the full variable domain is SAVISQKPSRDICQRGTSLTIQCQVDSQVTMMFWYRQQPGQSLTLIATANQGSEATYESGFVIDKFPISRPNLTFSTLTVSNMSPEDSSIYLCSVDTRSGGYTFGSGTRLTVV.

The chain is built from TRBV12-3 or TRBV12-4 and TRBJ2-7; 9 bases map to TRBD1. The V gene end was trimmed by 6 bases and the J gene end by 7 bases; junction bases not matched to a gene: 7. This CDR3 is 13 amino acids long. This CDR3 reads CASSQGTGREQYF. In DNA, the CDR3 is TGTGCCAGCAGCCAAGGGACAGGGAGGGAGCAGTACTTC.

In DNA, the CDR3 is TGTGCCAGCAGCCCCTACCCCGAGGGTGGACGTCGCTACACCTTC. Translated: CASSPYPEGGRRYTF. V is TRBV3-1 (or the pseudogene TRBV3-2) and J is TRBJ1-2; D gene unclear. V was cut by 4 bases and J by 9 bases, with 21 bases left in between. The CDR3 is 15 amino acids. The germline gives CDR1 LGHDT, CDR2 YNNKEL (reference sequence).

The gene calls are TRBV28 and TRBJ1-1; tentatively, D is TRBD1 (5 bases). With 10 bases removed from V and 5 bases from J, the gap between germline ends came to 17 bases. The CDR3 is 13 residues long. Germline CDR1 reads MDHEN; CDR2 reads SYDVKM. The CDR3 is CANRAGRGTEAFF. CDR3 sequence (DNA): TGTGCCAACCGCGCAGGGCGTGGAACTGAAGCTTTCTTT.

The chain has TRBV25-1 and TRBJ2-7; D is tentatively TRBD1 or TRBD2 (5 bases each). CDR3 length equals 14 residues. V was shortened by 1 base and J by 0 bases, with 7 bases between the two germline ends. Germline CDR1 reads MGHDK; CDR2 reads SYGVNS. The CDR3 sequence: CASSEWDGSYEQYF. The CDR3 bases are TGTGCCAGCAGTGAATGGGACGGCTCCTACGAGCAGTACTTC.

The chain recombines TRBV9 with TRBJ2-3; TRBD1 agrees at 7 bases. The CDR3 sequence is 16 residues long. V lost 0 bases and J lost 0; bases outside the gene matches: 4. Germline CDR1 and CDR2: SGDLS and YYNGEE. CDR3 loop: CASSVGPGQSTDTQYF. The CDR3 nucleotides read TGTGCCAGCAGCGTAGGCCCGGGACAGAGCACAGATACGCAGTATTTT.

The J gene is TRBJ2-5, the V gene TRBV9, with D tentatively TRBD2 (5 bases). CDR3 length equals 15 residues. V was clipped by 3 bases and J by 7 bases, with 19 bases between them. CDR1 and CDR2 (germline): SGDLS, YYNGEE. CDR3 DNA: TGTGCCAGCAGCGAGACCACCCTTGGCCGGGGGACCCAGTACTTC. Translating gives CASSETTLGRGTQYF.

This chain joins TRBV7-2 and TRBJ2-5, with D perhaps TRBD1 or TRBD2 (5 bases each). Germline values: CDR1 SGHTA, CDR2 FQGNSA. The V gene lost 6 bases and the J gene lost 5 bases, with 16 bases spanning the gap. The CDR3 extends over 14 amino acids. CDR3 in amino acids: CASRKTGWGETQYF. The CDR3 DNA follows: TGTGCCAGCAGGAAAACAGGCTGGGGGGAGACCCAGTACTTC.

DNA of the CDR3: TGTGCCAGCAGTTCCCGGGCCCTCCTTAATGAGCAGTTCTTC. This translates into CASSSRALLNEQFF. J is TRBJ2-1 and V is TRBV6-2 or TRBV6-3; D not certain. CDR1 is MNHEY, CDR2 SVGEGT, per germline. The CDR3 runs 14 residues. The V and J ends lost 4 bases and 7 bases respectively, with 14 bases between them.

The V and J genes are TRBV9 and TRBJ2-5; D remains ambiguous. The germline CDR1 and CDR2 sequences are SGDLS and YYNGEE. V gave up 3 bases and J gave up 3 bases, with 15 bases separating them. The CDR3 consists of 15 residues. The CDR3 region is CASSATLRREETQYF. CDR3 sequence (DNA): TGTGCCAGCAGCGCGACTCTCCGGAGAGAAGAGACCCAGTACTTC.

V usage is TRBV28 and J usage is TRBJ1-5; TRBD1 might be the D (5 bases). Trimming took 6 bases from V and 6 from J, leaving 18 bases between them. Germline assignment: CDR1 MDHEN and CDR2 SYDVKM. This CDR3 comprises 15 residues. DNA for the CDR3: TGTGCCAGCAGCTCCGGACGCCCGAGGGGTCAGCCCCAGCATTTT. Its protein is CASSSGRPRGQPQHF.

For the CDR3, the DNA is TGTGCCAGCAGCGGTCCCCTCGTAGGGGGTGGCTATGGCTACACCTTC. Amino acids: CASSGPLVGGGYGYTF. The chain links TRBV9 to TRBJ1-2; tentatively, D is TRBD1 (6 bases). The germline V and J ends were trimmed by 3 bases and 4 bases, with 19 bases remaining between them. This CDR3 is built from 16 residues. CDR1 and CDR2 (germline): SGDLS, YYNGEE.

The chain links TRBV13 to TRBJ2-1, with TRBD2 matching over 7 bases. The CDR3 covers 13 residues. Trimming cost V 4 bases and J 8 bases; bases outside gene matches: 5. Germline CDR1 reads PRHDT; CDR2 reads FYEKMQ (reference sequence). The CDR3 bases are TGTGCCAGCAGCTCCCGACTAGCTCATGAGCAGTTCTTC. Protein product: CASSSRLAHEQFF. The whole variable domain, remainder taken from reference TRBV13 and TRBJ2-1, is AAGVIQSPRHLIKEKRETATLKCYPIPRHDTVYWYQQGPGQDPQFLISFYEKMQSDKGSIPDRFSAQQFSDYHSELNMSSLELGDSALYFCASSSRLAHEQFFGPGTRLTVL.

Only one count was recorded for this clone. The chain employs TRBV2 and TRBJ1-2; TRBD1 aligns across 7 bases. V lost 5 bases to trimming and J lost 1 base; unmatched junction nucleotides: 4. CDR1 and CDR2 from the germline V gene are SNHLY and FYNNEI. This CDR3 has 14 amino acids. The CDR3 reads CASSPRQGNYGYTF. The CDR3 nucleotides read TGTGCCAGCAGTCCACGACAGGGTAACTATGGCTACACCTTC.

Notes on this clone: A junction boundary mismatches the germline segment, possibly from a read error. V and J are TRBV20-1 and TRBJ2-7; D unclear. This CDR3 contains 10 residues. Germline V CDR1 and CDR2: DFQATT, SNEGSKA (reference sequence). The CDR3 coding sequence is TGCAGTGCTGGAGACTACGAGCAGTACTTC. This sequence encodes CSAGDYEQYF.

With regard to this clone: One end of the junction fails to match germline, which may point to a read error. The gene calls are TRBV7-7 and TRBJ1-4; D may be TRBD1 (5 bases). CDR3 size: 14 residues. Per the germline V gene, CDR1 is SSHAT and CDR2 is FNYEAQ (reference sequence). CDR3 nucleotide sequence: TGTGCTAGCAGCTTGGGGCCCGCCAATGAAAAACTGTTTTTT. The encoded protein is CASSLGPANEKLFF.

This rearrangement joins TRBV5-6 to TRBJ1-1; D is perhaps TRBD1 (5 bases). Germline V gene data show CDR1 as SGHDT and CDR2 as YYEEEE. V was pared by 4 bases and J by 12 bases, with 25 bases between. The CDR3 has 15 amino acids. The CDR3: CASSPNLGESRGSFF. Written as DNA, the CDR3 is TGTGCCAGCAGCCCCAACTTGGGAGAATCCCGGGGGTCTTTCTTT.

This rearrangement joins TRBV6-5 to TRBJ1-5; the D is unclear. There are 13 residues in the CDR3. The germline V and J ends were trimmed by 2 bases and 3 bases, with 5 bases remaining between them. Per the germline V gene, CDR1 is MNHEY and CDR2 is SVGAGI. The CDR3 is CASSYQANQPQHF. As DNA, the CDR3 is TGTGCCAGCAGTTACCAGGCCAATCAGCCCCAGCATTTT.

This sequence joins TRBV9 and TRBJ2-7, with D hard to call. CDR3 length: 14 residues. Trimming removed 2 bases from V and 7 bases from J, with 16 bases in between. CDR1 SGDLS and CDR2 YYNGEE come from the germline V gene. The CDR3 bases are TGTGCCAGCAGCGTCTCCCTTTGGGATGGGGAGCAGTACTTC. Translating gives CASSVSLWDGEQYF.

The chain is built from TRBV7-8 and TRBJ2-3; D not certain. The germline V gene has CDR1 SGHVS and CDR2 FQNEAQ. Trimming removed 1 base from V and 1 base from J, with 15 bases in between. This CDR3 is built from 17 residues. CDR3 DNA sequence: TGTGCCAGCAGCTTAGTAGTTTCGGGCTACGGCACAGATACGCAGTATTTT. Residues: CASSLVVSGYGTDTQYF.

The CDR3 region is CASSTGTEDTQYF. CDR3 nucleotides: TGTGCCAGCAGCACCGGAACGGAAGATACGCAGTATTTT. The chain employs TRBV5-4 and TRBJ2-3; D not resolved. The CDR3 contains 13 residues. V was pared by 4 bases and J by 5 bases, with 11 bases between. CDR1 SGHNT and CDR2 YYREEE come from the germline V gene (reference sequence).

The chain joins TRBV3-1 (or the pseudogene TRBV3-2) to TRBJ1-3; a possible D gene is TRBD1 (5 bases). The V gene lost 1 base and the J gene lost 4 bases, with 11 bases spanning the gap. Germline CDR1 and CDR2: LGHDT and YNNKEL (reference sequence). The CDR3 has 15 residues. The DNA for the CDR3 is TGTGCCAGCAGCCAAGGCGGGGGGAAAGGAAACACCATATATTTT. Its translation is CASSQGGGKGNTIYF.

The V gene is TRBV28, the J gene TRBJ1-5; possibly TRBD1 for D (6 bases). Germline loops: CDR1 MDHEN, CDR2 SYDVKM. The CDR3 extends over 15 amino acids. V shed 3 bases and J shed 7 bases, with 16 bases lying between them. The CDR3 coding sequence is TGTGCCAGCAGTTTGTCGGGGGGGCGGTCGCAGCCCCAGCATTTT. Its translation is CASSLSGGRSQPQHF.

V is TRBV21-1 and J is TRBJ1-3. TRBV21-1 is described as a pseudogene. The CDR3 is 19 amino acids. The CDR3 reads CASSNFEPTPEGSGNTIYF. Written as DNA, the CDR3 is TGTGCCAGCAGCAACTTCGAGCCCACCCCGGAGGGCTCTGGAAACACCATATATTTT.

V gene TRBV19 combines with J gene TRBJ1-2, with D tentatively TRBD1 (5 bases). Trimming cost V 6 bases and J 7 bases, with 15 bases left between them. Germline CDR1 is LNHDA and CDR2 is SQIVND (reference sequence). The length of the CDR3 is 13 residues. CDR3 nucleotide sequence: TGTGCCAGTAGCCCGCAGGGAAAGCGTGGCTACACCTTC. This encodes CASSPQGKRGYTF.

This CDR3 is CAWSVNDQGGSGYTF. As DNA, the CDR3 is TGTGCCTGGAGTGTCAACGATCAGGGAGGGTCTGGCTACACCTTC. The chain recombines TRBV30 with TRBJ1-2, with D maybe TRBD1 (5 bases). V lost 0 bases and J lost 7, with 18 bases in between. The CDR3 contains 15 residues. Germline CDR1 reads GTSNPN; CDR2 reads SVGIG (reference sequence).

This chain joins TRBV27 and TRBJ2-3; D is uncertain. The CDR3 consists of 13 residues. The germline CDR1 and CDR2 sequences are MNHEY and SMNVEV (reference sequence). V lost 2 bases to trimming and J lost 4 bases, with 7 bases between them. For the CDR3, the DNA is TGTGCCAGCAGTTTAAAAGTGGCAGATACGCAGTATTTT. Its translation: CASSLKVADTQYF.

CDR3 sequence (DNA): TGTGCCAGCGTAGTGCCCACCGGGGAGCTGTTTTTT. It yields the protein CASVVPTGELFF. This rearrangement joins TRBV6-5 to TRBJ2-2; no reliable D call. V was pared by 8 bases and J by 4 bases, with 8 bases between. CDR1 is MNHEY and CDR2 is SVGAGI in the germline V gene. The CDR3 has 12 amino acids.